The T cell receptor beta chain described here comes from a study of control samples from healthy donors and cancer patients. This clone appeared once. Only in-frame clones appear in the TCRdb table, and some are missing; sequencing was by immunoSEQ multiplex PCR. Of about 140,000 clones in the sample, roughly 89% were seen once. The receptor comes from a man aged 30 to 45 in good health. Sequenced material: blood.

The DNA for the CDR3 is TGTGCCAGCAGCTTGGAAGAACATTCCTACGAGCAGTACTTC. This translates into CASSLEEHSYEQYF. The genes are TRBV5-6 and TRBJ2-7; D gene uncertain. The CDR3 is 14 residues long. Per germline, CDR1 SGHDT and CDR2 YYEEEE. Deletions cut 0 bases from V and 1 base from J, with 8 bases between.